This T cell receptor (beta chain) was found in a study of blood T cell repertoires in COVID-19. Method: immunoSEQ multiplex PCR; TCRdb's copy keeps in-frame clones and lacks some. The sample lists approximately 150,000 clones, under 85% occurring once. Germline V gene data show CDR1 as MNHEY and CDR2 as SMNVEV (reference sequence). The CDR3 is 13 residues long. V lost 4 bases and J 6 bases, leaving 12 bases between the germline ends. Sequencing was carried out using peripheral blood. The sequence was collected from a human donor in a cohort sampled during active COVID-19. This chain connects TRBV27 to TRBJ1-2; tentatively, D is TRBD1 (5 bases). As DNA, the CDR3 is TGTGCCAGCAGTTCCCAGGGTTACAATGGCTACACCTTC. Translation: CASSSQGYNGYTF.